These T cell receptor beta chains were read from a single sample in a study of blood T cell repertoires in COVID-19. Sequencing was performed with immunoSEQ multiplex PCR; in TCRdb, only in-frame clones are kept and a portion is missing. Altogether 16,000 or so clones are present, roughly 87% being singletons, with the ten largest covering 10%. Sequences were obtained from peripheral blood. The source of these receptors is an older man with acute or convalescent COVID-19. Both conserved end residues are trimmed from each CDR3.

>TRBJ2-3|TRBV5-1
ASSLAGQGGDTQY
>TRBJ1-2|TRBV6-5
ASKVGASRDGYT
>TRBJ2-5|TRBV3-1/TRBV3-2
ASSQAPTGETQY
>TRBJ1-1|TRBV7-9
ASSLGQPRNTEAF
>TRBJ2-1|TRBV19
ASSPRTSGLGDEQF
>TRBJ1-1|TRBV5-1
ASKRNGFTNTEAF
>TRBJ1-6|TRBV25-1
ASGRQGGSPLH
>TRBJ1-2|TRBV5-1
ASTEGQNYGYT
>TRBJ2-1|TRBV6-5
ASISLAGKYNEQF
>TRBJ2-7|TRBV5-8
ASSLTGGIWY
>TRBJ1-2|TRBV28
ASSPGGGSGYT
>TRBJ1-1|TRBV2
ASSGTGTEAF
>TRBJ2-7|TRBV20-1
SAGTSYEQY
>TRBJ1-5|TRBV19
ASSIIPTNFSNQPQH
>TRBJ1-6|TRBV25-1
ASSESTVELSPLH
>TRBJ1-2|TRBV9
ASSLGTGGWYGYT
>TRBJ1-1|TRBV3-1/TRBV3-2
ASSQAVNTEAF
>TRBJ1-1|TRBV19
ASSQQGRNTEAF
>TRBJ2-3|TRBV4-2
ASSQVEGGRTDTQY
>TRBJ2-1|TRBV5-1
ASSLPTGTYNEQF
>TRBJ2-3|TRBV5-1
ASSLSGLAGATDTQY
>TRBJ2-1|TRBV7-3
ASSSIASRLNNEQF